This entry lists 21 T cell receptor beta chains sequenced from one sample in a study of shared clonotypes between healthy human individuals. Here immunoSEQ multiplex PCR was the method, and the copy in TCRdb shows in-frame clones only, minus some. The sample holds some 980,000 clones, over 75% seen once. The specimen sequenced was memory CD4+ T cells sorted from blood. Sample subset: CD45RA-negative fraction. Source of these receptors: a man younger than 30 in good health.

The V and J genes are TRBV7-2 and TRBJ2-3; 14 nucleotides line up with TRBD2. The CDR3 loop spans 16 amino acids. Germline V gene sequence: CDR1 SGHTA, CDR2 FQGNSA. Losses at the gene ends were 1 base for V and 6 bases for J; bases not matched to a gene: 3. CDR3 region: CASSLDGLAGGDTQYF. For the CDR3, the DNA is TGTGCCAGCAGCTTAGATGGACTAGCGGGAGGTGATACGCAGTATTTT.

This chain joins TRBV6-1 and TRBJ2-7, with D possibly matching TRBD1 (5 bases). Trimming shortened V by 8 bases and J by 7 bases, and 15 bases separated the two germline ends. The CDR3 is 12 amino acids. Germline CDR1 and CDR2: MNHNS and SASEGT. CDR3 DNA sequence: TGTGCCAGCTCTGGGCAGGGCGATGAGCAGTACTTC. It yields the protein CASSGQGDEQYF.

This rearrangement joins TRBV5-1 to TRBJ1-2; the D is unclear. The germline CDR1 and CDR2 sequences are SGHRS and YFSETQ. Trimming removed 3 bases from V and 4 bases from J, with 7 bases in between. There are 12 residues in the CDR3. The CDR3 protein is CASSYTTYGYTF. In DNA, the CDR3 is TGCGCCAGCAGCTATACTACCTATGGCTACACCTTC.

This clone was recorded many times. This chain joins TRBV7-3 and TRBJ2-1; 13 nucleotides line up with TRBD2. This CDR3 comprises 14 residues. Germline-derived CDR1 and CDR2 are SGHTA and FQGTGA. J lost 7 bases, V lost 8 bases, and 5 bases had no gene match. The chain's CDR3 is CASSTSGGLNEQFF. CDR3 coding DNA: TGTGCCAGCTCGACTAGCGGGGGGTTAAATGAGCAGTTCTTC.

The chain uses TRBV6-1 and TRBJ1-2; D is perhaps TRBD1 (6 bases). Per the germline V gene, CDR1 is MNHNS and CDR2 is SASEGT. V dropped 3 bases and J dropped 0 bases, with 17 bases sitting between them. CDR3 size: 17 residues. The CDR3 is CASSDASRTAANYGYTF. The CDR3 nucleotides are TGTGCCAGCAGTGATGCCTCTAGGACAGCTGCTAACTATGGCTACACCTTC.

The V and J genes are TRBV11-2 and TRBJ2-3; 8 bases align to TRBD2. Germline lookup yields CDR1 SGHAT and CDR2 FQNNGV. The CDR3 is 15 amino acids. The J segment lost 8 bases and the V segment lost 3 bases, leaving 10 bases of the junction unmatched. CDR3 sequence (DNA): TGTGCCAGCAGCTTGATTAGCGGGGCGAAAGTTACGCAGTATTTT. Its translation: CASSLISGAKVTQYF. The variable domain in full, completed from reference TRBV11-2 and TRBJ2-3, reads EAGVAQSPRYKIIEKRQSVAFWCNPISGHATLYWYQQILGQGPKLLIQFQNNGVVDDSQLPKDRFSAERLKGVDSTLKIQPAKLEDSAVYLCASSLISGAKVTQYFGPGTRLTVL.

The genes are TRBV30 and TRBJ1-4, with 9 bases aligning to TRBD1. Trimming cost V 5 bases and J 7 bases; bases outside gene matches: 5. Germline V CDR1 and CDR2: GTSNPN, SVGIG (reference sequence). This CDR3 is 13 amino acids long. Written as DNA, the CDR3 is TGTGCCTGGGAGACAGGGGGAGGTGAAAAACTGTTTTTT. This codes for CAWETGGGEKLFF.

V and J are TRBV5-5 and TRBJ2-7, with D maybe TRBD1 (5 bases). The CDR3 spans 15 residues. Germline-derived CDR1 and CDR2 are SGHKS and YYEKEE (reference sequence). The V gene lost 0 bases and the J gene lost 0 bases, with 10 bases spanning the gap. Here the CDR3 DNA reads TGTGCCAGCAGCTTGGAACAGGTGCCCTCCTACGAGCAGTACTTC. Protein sequence: CASSLEQVPSYEQYF.

Notes on this clone: A much larger clone sits a single nucleotide away, making a read error possible. Other nucleotide sequences in the sample specify the same CDR3. This chain joins TRBV4-3 and TRBJ2-1; D remains unclear. The CDR3 loop spans 13 amino acids. Germline CDR1 LGHNA, CDR2 YSLEER. V gave up 0 bases and J gave up 8 bases, with 8 bases separating them. The CDR3 here is CASSQDRWDEQFF. CDR3 DNA: TGCGCCAGCAGCCAAGATCGATGGGATGAGCAGTTCTTC.

The chain combines TRBV11-2 with TRBJ2-7; D could derive from TRBD1 or TRBD2 (6 bases each). CDR1 and CDR2 (germline): SGHAT, FQNNGV. V lost 7 bases and J lost 8, with 15 bases in between. CDR3 size: 12 residues. CDR3 in amino acids: CASTLMGGKQYF. In DNA, the CDR3 is TGTGCCAGCACTCTAATGGGGGGCAAGCAGTACTTC.

The chain couples TRBV10-1 to TRBJ2-3; D is undetermined. The V and J ends lost 2 bases and 4 bases respectively, with 4 bases between them. Germline-derived CDR1 and CDR2 are WNHNN and SYGVQD (reference sequence). The CDR3 sequence is 12 residues long. In DNA, the CDR3 is TGCGCCAGCAGTGAGAACGCAGATACGCAGTATTTT. The encoded protein is CASSENADTQYF.

The rearrangement joins TRBV6-5 to TRBJ2-5, with 9 bases matching TRBD1. The length of the CDR3 is 13 residues. Unmatched junction bases numbered 10, after V lost 6 bases and J lost 11 bases. Germline assignment: CDR1 MNHEY and CDR2 SVGAGI. CDR3 sequence reads: CASSRMDRGEQYF. Written as DNA, the CDR3 is TGTGCCAGCAGCCGAATGGACAGGGGAGAGCAGTACTTC.

About this clone: A far larger clone is off by one base, so a read error is likely. This chain connects TRBV6-6 to TRBJ1-1, with unresolved D. V lost 6 bases to trimming and J lost 1 base, with 18 bases between them. The CDR3 is 16 residues long. Germline CDR1 and CDR2: MNHNY and SVGAGI (reference sequence). The CDR3 here is CASSQPYQAENTEAFF. The DNA for the CDR3 is TGTGCCAGCAGCCAACCCTACCAGGCGGAGAACACTGAAGCTTTCTTT.

In this sample, this clone turned up once. The chain couples TRBV9 to TRBJ2-7; D unclear. The V gene's germline CDR1 is SGDLS and CDR2 YYNGEE. The CDR3 is made up of 14 amino acids. Trimming stripped 1 base from V and 0 bases from J, with 8 bases between. The chain's CDR3 is CASSVSPDSYEQYF. The DNA of the CDR3 is TGTGCCAGCAGCGTAAGTCCCGACTCCTACGAGCAGTACTTC.

The rearrangement uses TRBV27 and TRBJ2-7; D gene uncertain. The germline gives CDR1 MNHEY, CDR2 SMNVEV (reference sequence). V was trimmed by 5 bases and J by 2 bases, leaving 10 bases between them. This CDR3 has 13 amino acids. Written as DNA, the CDR3 is TGTGCCAGCAGTCCCCGCGCCCCCTACGAGCAGTACTTC. Its translation is CASSPRAPYEQYF.

The J gene is TRBJ2-7, the V gene TRBV9; D uncertain. V shed 1 base and J shed 7 bases, with 15 bases lying between them. Germline V gene sequence: CDR1 SGDLS, CDR2 YYNGEE. The CDR3 is 14 residues long. CDR3 in amino acids: CASSVSPVGNEQYF. CDR3 sequence (DNA): TGTGCCAGCAGCGTATCCCCCGTTGGCAATGAGCAGTACTTC.

The CDR3 nucleotides are TGTGCCAGCAGTTTAGCCCCGGGTACGCAGTATTTT. It is translated as CASSLAPGTQYF. V is TRBV27 and J is TRBJ2-3; no firm D call. The V gene lost 2 bases and the J gene lost 8 bases, with 8 bases spanning the gap. Germline V gene sequence: CDR1 MNHEY, CDR2 SMNVEV (reference sequence). This CDR3 contains 12 residues.

The V gene is TRBV5-1, the J gene TRBJ1-3; 8 bases are a match to TRBD1. The CDR3 covers 15 residues. V lost 2 bases to trimming and J lost 4 bases; unmatched junction nucleotides: 5. Per germline, CDR1 SGHRS and CDR2 YFSETQ. The CDR3: CASSFQGAFGNTIYF. DNA for the CDR3: TGCGCCAGCAGCTTCCAGGGGGCTTTCGGAAACACCATATATTTT.

V usage is TRBV2 and J usage is TRBJ2-2, with D possibly matching TRBD1 (6 bases). V gave up 7 bases and J gave up 3 bases, with 6 bases separating them. Germline CDR1 and CDR2: SNHLY and FYNNEI. The CDR3 has 12 residues. The CDR3 protein is CASTGDTGELFF. CDR3 coding DNA: TGTGCCAGCACAGGGGACACCGGGGAGCTGTTTTTT.

This sequence joins TRBV10-3 and TRBJ1-3; D gene ambiguous. Trimming left V 6 bases short and J 1 base short, with 7 bases between. Germline CDR1 and CDR2: ENHRY and SYGVKD. CDR3 size: 13 residues. The CDR3 spells CAIRGDSGNTIYF. For the CDR3, the DNA is TGTGCCATCAGGGGTGATTCTGGAAACACCATATATTTT.

This chain uses TRBV5-1 with TRBJ2-3, with 7 bases identical to TRBD1. The CDR3 runs to 15 residues. V lost 6 bases to trimming and J lost 2 bases; unmatched junction nucleotides: 9. Germline values: CDR1 SGHRS, CDR2 YFSETQ. The CDR3, as DNA: TGCGCCAGCACCGAGACAGGGTGGGACACAGATACGCAGTATTTT. As protein: CASTETGWDTDTQYF.